This T cell receptor (beta chain) was recovered during a study of memory CD4+ T cells and cytomegalovirus serostatus. Study-wide background: This sample comes from healthy Belgian adults, eight to ten CMV seropositive, about 25 seronegative.

Single viable CD3+CD4+CD8-CD45RO+ cells were sorted as the memory CD4+ T cells. Looked up from germline, CDR1 is GTSNPN and CDR2 is SVGIG (reference sequence). Deletions cut 0 bases from V and 8 bases from J, with 4 bases between. The CDR3 has 11 residues. Generated by immunoSEQ multiplex PCR, the TCRdb table keeps only in-frame clones and is missing some. The repertoire consists of 50,000 to 65,000 clones, with over 65% occurring once and the leading ten covering about 2.7%. Sequenced input: memory CD4+ T cells from blood. The sequence was collected from an adult in good health and CMV-seropositive. V is TRBV30 and J is TRBJ1-4; D remains ambiguous. The CDR3 coding sequence is TGTGCCTGGAGTGTAGGAGAAAAACTGTTTTTT. Amino acid sequence: CAWSVGEKLFF.